This T cell receptor (beta chain) was observed in a study of cytomegalovirus exposure and HLA in healthy donors. Overall study: Samples from HLA-typed donors yielded approximately 88 million unique TCRs in an early data release. Study conclusions and caveats: TCR beta V- and J-gene trimming was later associated with a missense DCLRE1C variant. One later analysis reportedly identified an Asian-associated ancestry cluster that showed fewer N-insertions than the approximately 700-donor mean. Altogether, 150 to 200 TCR beta chains were recorded as cytomegalovirus-associated.

Remarks on this clone: Antigen specificity is unknown.

The primer mix had 60 Vbeta and 13 Jbeta primers. The protocol was immunoSEQ multiplex PCR, while the TCRdb copy is restricted to in-frame clones and leaves out a portion. The table lists about 120,000 clones, about two thirds of them singletons, with just over 8% in the top ten. CDR1 is SNHLY, CDR2 FYNNEI, per germline. The trim removed 6 bases at V and 0 bases at J, leaving 8 bases unmatched. The CDR3 sequence is 16 residues long. Specimen: PBMCs. This sequence was found in a woman between 40 and 50 years old in good health and CMV-seropositive. This chain uses TRBV2 with TRBJ2-3; 8 positions match TRBD1. DNA for the CDR3: TGTGCCAGCAGCGACAGGGGAGGAGGTAGCACAGATACGCAGTATTTT. Its translation: CASSDRGGGSTDTQYF.